The rows below give T cell receptor beta chains drawn from one sample of a study of T-cell reconstitution after alpha-beta-depleted transplantation in children. TCRdb re-analysed the PCR reads in MiXCR, keeping a single row per CDR3 protein. Of a few hundred thousand distinct CDR3 sequences listed, 12% are singletons. The input for sequencing was PBMCs from the stem cell graft donor, taken from the stem cell graft. These receptors were taken from a human donor who donated a stem cell graft to a child with combined immunodeficiency. The CDR3 runs from the conserved cysteine through the conserved F or W. Each record gives: CDR3 DNA, CDR3 protein, clone size, J gene, V gene, D gene. D genes are given only for firm matches. Clone size is given for some rows only: seen once, a few or many times, or a class if the clone is expanded.

CDR3nt: TGTGCCAGCAGCTACAGGGGTGGGTCCTACGAGCAGTACTTC
CDR3aa: CASSYRGGSYEQYF
abundance: many
j_gene: TRBJ2-7
v_gene: TRBV6-5
d_gene: TRBD1

CDR3nt: TGTGCCAGCAGCTTAGAGGGCATCTCTGGAAACACCATATATTTT
CDR3aa: CASSLEGISGNTIYF
abundance: -
j_gene: TRBJ1-3
v_gene: TRBV11-3
d_gene: -

CDR3nt: TGTGCCACGGGAAATAGGAGGGAAGGCACAGATACGCAGTATTTT
CDR3aa: CATGNRREGTDTQYF
abundance: -
j_gene: TRBJ2-3
v_gene: TRBV24-1
d_gene: -

CDR3nt: TGTGCCAGCAGCTTAGGGCACAGAAACTCCTACGAGCAGTACTTC
CDR3aa: CASSLGHRNSYEQYF
abundance: -
j_gene: TRBJ2-7
v_gene: TRBV11-3
d_gene: -

CDR3nt: TGCGCCAGCAGCCGACGCGGAGGGGGGACTGAAGCTTTCTTT
CDR3aa: CASSRRGGGTEAFF
abundance: -
j_gene: TRBJ1-1
v_gene: TRBV4-3
d_gene: -

CDR3nt: TGTGCCAGTAACCCACAGGGCGCATATACCTATGGCTACACCTTC
CDR3aa: CASNPQGAYTYGYTF
abundance: -
j_gene: TRBJ1-2
v_gene: TRBV7-2
d_gene: -

CDR3nt: TGTGCCAGCAGCCGGGGCACTAATTCACCCCTCCACTTT
CDR3aa: CASSRGTNSPLHF
abundance: -
j_gene: TRBJ1-6
v_gene: TRBV7-2
d_gene: -

CDR3nt: TGCGCCAGCAGCGTGCAGGGGGTTCAGTACTTC
CDR3aa: CASSVQGVQYF
abundance: many
j_gene: TRBJ2-7
v_gene: TRBV5-1
d_gene: TRBD1

CDR3nt: TGTGCCAGCAGCCACACAGAGACCCAGTACTTC
CDR3aa: CASSHTETQYF
abundance: many
j_gene: TRBJ2-5
v_gene: TRBV12-3/TRBV12-4
d_gene: -

CDR3nt: TGTGCCAGCAGCTCGCTACTAGTATCCGGGGAGCTGTTTTTT
CDR3aa: CASSSLLVSGELFF
abundance: -
j_gene: TRBJ2-2
v_gene: TRBV7-9
d_gene: -

CDR3nt: TGTGCCAGCAGCTTTCCGCCGGGACAGGGATCCGGGGAGCTGTTTTTT
CDR3aa: CASSFPPGQGSGELFF
abundance: few
j_gene: TRBJ2-2
v_gene: TRBV5-6
d_gene: TRBD1

CDR3nt: TGCGCCAGCAGCATTGACGGGATCTCTGGAAACACCATATATTTT
CDR3aa: CASSIDGISGNTIYF
abundance: -
j_gene: TRBJ1-3
v_gene: TRBV5-1
d_gene: -

CDR3nt: TGTGCCAGCGTCATAGGGAGGAACACTGAAGCTTTCTTT
CDR3aa: CASVIGRNTEAFF
abundance: -
j_gene: TRBJ1-1
v_gene: TRBV6-1
d_gene: -

CDR3nt: TGTGCCAGCAGCTTATCCAGAGTTACCGGGGAGCTGTTTTTT
CDR3aa: CASSLSRVTGELFF
abundance: few
j_gene: TRBJ2-2
v_gene: TRBV7-8
d_gene: -

CDR3nt: TGTGCCAGCAGCGTATATAGCGGGGGTGGAGAGACCCAGTACTTC
CDR3aa: CASSVYSGGGETQYF
abundance: few
j_gene: TRBJ2-5
v_gene: TRBV9
d_gene: TRBD2

CDR3nt: TGTGCCACCAGTGATTTGTGGCAGATTGGCACCGGGGAGCTGTTTTTT
CDR3aa: CATSDLWQIGTGELFF
abundance: many
j_gene: TRBJ2-2
v_gene: TRBV24-1
d_gene: -

CDR3nt: TGCAGCGTTGAGGGGTATGGGGTCACTGAAGCTTTCTTT
CDR3aa: CSVEGYGVTEAFF
abundance: few
j_gene: TRBJ1-1
v_gene: TRBV29-1
d_gene: -

CDR3nt: TGCGCCAGCAGCCAAACAGACAGGTCCCGTATCCATGAGCAGTTCTTC
CDR3aa: CASSQTDRSRIHEQFF
abundance: -
j_gene: TRBJ2-1
v_gene: TRBV4-3
d_gene: -

CDR3nt: TGTGCCAGCAGCTTAGACGGATTTAACTATGGCTACACCTTC
CDR3aa: CASSLDGFNYGYTF
abundance: -
j_gene: TRBJ1-2
v_gene: TRBV7-9
d_gene: -

CDR3nt: TGTGCCAGCAGACCCACCACGACAGGGAACACTGAAGCTTTCTTT
CDR3aa: CASRPTTTGNTEAFF
abundance: few
j_gene: TRBJ1-1
v_gene: TRBV4-2
d_gene: -

CDR3nt: TGTGCCATCAGTGAGTCCCTAGCGGGAGGAACCTATGAGCAGTTCTTC
CDR3aa: CAISESLAGGTYEQFF
abundance: -
j_gene: TRBJ2-1
v_gene: TRBV10-3
d_gene: TRBD2

CDR3nt: TGTGCCAGCAGTTACATGGGGACAGCGGGGACCCAGTACTTC
CDR3aa: CASSYMGTAGTQYF
abundance: many
j_gene: TRBJ2-5
v_gene: TRBV6-5
d_gene: -

CDR3nt: TGTGCCAGCAGTTACTTCTCCGGGACTAGCGGTCCCCCGTTCCCCGATGAGCAGTTCTTC
CDR3aa: CASSYFSGTSGPPFPDEQFF
abundance: many
j_gene: TRBJ2-1
v_gene: TRBV6-2/TRBV6-3
d_gene: TRBD2

CDR3nt: TGTGCCAGCGCCCCGGGGGCTGGCACTGAAGCTTTCTTT
CDR3aa: CASAPGAGTEAFF
abundance: -
j_gene: TRBJ1-1
v_gene: TRBV10-3
d_gene: -

CDR3nt: TGTGCCAGCAGCCCCCAGGGTGGCGTGCGGGGCTACACCTTC
CDR3aa: CASSPQGGVRGYTF
abundance: -
j_gene: TRBJ1-2
v_gene: TRBV5-5
d_gene: -

CDR3nt: TGTGCCAGCAGTTTGCTCACCGGGACTAGCAGCTACGAGCAGTACTTC
CDR3aa: CASSLLTGTSSYEQYF
abundance: many
j_gene: TRBJ2-7
v_gene: TRBV12-3/TRBV12-4
d_gene: TRBD2

CDR3nt: TGCGCCAGCAGATCACAGGGGCTAGCGGAGACCCAGTACTTC
CDR3aa: CASRSQGLAETQYF
abundance: many
j_gene: TRBJ2-5
v_gene: TRBV5-1
d_gene: -

CDR3nt: TGTGCCAGCAGTTTTTTGACACCGAACACCGGGGAGCTGTTTTTT
CDR3aa: CASSFLTPNTGELFF
abundance: -
j_gene: TRBJ2-2
v_gene: TRBV6-5
d_gene: -

CDR3nt: TGTGCCAGCAATCAACAGGGCGGGGGGAAGGTTGAAGCTTTCTTT
CDR3aa: CASNQQGGGKVEAFF
abundance: few
j_gene: TRBJ1-1
v_gene: TRBV12-3/TRBV12-4
d_gene: -

CDR3nt: TGTGCCACCAGTCCTGGGGGGCAGCCCCAGCATTTT
CDR3aa: CATSPGGQPQHF
abundance: once
j_gene: TRBJ1-5
v_gene: TRBV24-1
d_gene: -

CDR3nt: TGTGCCAAAGAGACAGGGGGGTGTGAAGCTTTCTTT
CDR3aa: CAKETGGCEAFF
abundance: few
j_gene: TRBJ1-1
v_gene: TRBV10-3
d_gene: TRBD1

CDR3nt: TGCGCCAGCAGCTTTCTCCCGGGAACGTTGGAGACCCAGTACTTC
CDR3aa: CASSFLPGTLETQYF
abundance: many
j_gene: TRBJ2-5
v_gene: TRBV5-1
d_gene: -

CDR3nt: TGTGCCACCAGCACAGTCCCGAACACTGAAGCTTTCTTT
CDR3aa: CATSTVPNTEAFF
abundance: many
j_gene: TRBJ1-1
v_gene: TRBV15
d_gene: -

CDR3nt: TGTGCCAGCAGTGGGACAGGGGGCGCAGATACGCAGTATTTT
CDR3aa: CASSGTGGADTQYF
abundance: many
j_gene: TRBJ2-3
v_gene: TRBV6-2/TRBV6-3
d_gene: TRBD1